One sample yielded the 16 T cell receptor beta chains listed below, sequenced in a study of cytomegalovirus exposure and HLA in healthy donors. The PCR used 60 Vbeta and 13 Jbeta primers. Assay used: immunoSEQ multiplex PCR; TCRdb lists only in-frame clones, some missing. The sample has around 64,000 clones. Sequenced sample: PBMCs. The receptors shown here come from a female donor in good health and CMV-seropositive.

This sequence joins TRBV7-6 and TRBJ2-7; TRBD1 matches 9 bases. CDR1 and CDR2 (germline): SGHVS, FNYEAQ. The CDR3 is 15 residues long. J was trimmed by 5 bases and V by 5 bases; bases with no gene match: 10. Written as DNA, the CDR3 is TGTGCCAGCAGCACTCCGGGACAGGGTGTCGACGAGCAGTACTTC. Amino acid sequence: CASSTPGQGVDEQYF.

The genes are TRBV4-1 and TRBJ2-7; TRBD1 matches 9 bases. CDR3 length equals 16 residues. V was clipped by 1 base and J by 2 bases; unmatched bases: 6. Germline V gives CDR1 MGHRA, CDR2 YSYEKL. The CDR3 sequence: CASSQAGTGWPYEQYF. The CDR3 region has the DNA TGCGCCAGCAGCCAAGCGGGGACAGGGTGGCCCTACGAGCAGTACTTC.

The rearrangement joins TRBV11-3 to TRBJ2-2, with 11 bases aligning to TRBD2. The CDR3 spans 16 residues. V was pared by 4 bases and J by 3 bases, with 4 bases of the junction left unmatched. CDR1 SGHNT and CDR2 YENEEA come from the germline V gene. In nucleotides, the CDR3 is TGTGCCAGCAGCTCCTCTAGCGGGAGGCACACCGGGGAGCTGTTTTTT. Translated: CASSSSSGRHTGELFF.

This rearrangement joins TRBV27 to TRBJ1-2, with D perhaps matching TRBD1 (6 bases). The CDR3 sequence is 14 residues long. Germline V gene data show CDR1 as MNHEY and CDR2 as SMNVEV (reference sequence). V lost 1 base to trimming and J lost 8 bases, with 14 bases between them. The CDR3 nucleotides are TGTGCCAGCAGTTTATGGGGTGGGGGCGGCGGCTACACCTTC. Its translation: CASSLWGGGGGYTF.

The rearrangement uses TRBV28 and TRBJ1-2; TRBD1 agrees at 8 bases. Germline CDR1 MDHEN, CDR2 SYDVKM. This CDR3 spans 15 amino acids. J gave up 4 bases and V 2 bases, and 6 bases lay outside the gene matches. CDR3 nucleotides: TGTGCCAGCAGTTTAGGGGGACAGGCCCCCTATGGCTACACCTTC. Translation gives CASSLGGQAPYGYTF.

The chain recombines TRBV30 with TRBJ2-2; D may be TRBD1 (6 bases). Germline V gives CDR1 GTSNPN, CDR2 SVGIG (reference sequence). The CDR3 length is 16 residues. Trimming left V 0 bases short and J 2 bases short, with 13 bases between. CDR3 amino acids: CAWSVPGTLNTGELFF. For the CDR3, the DNA is TGTGCCTGGAGTGTGCCCGGGACACTAAACACCGGGGAGCTGTTTTTT.

On this clone: Germline and junction disagree at one end, which may indicate a read error. V gene TRBV12-5 combines with J gene TRBJ2-1, with 8 positions matching TRBD2. Looked up from germline, CDR1 is LGHNT and CDR2 is FRNRAP. This CDR3 is built from 17 residues. The CDR3: CASGLGGSGASDNEQFF. The CDR3 coding sequence is TGTGCTAGTGGTTTGGGCGGTAGCGGGGCCTCCGACAATGAGCAGTTCTTC.

The chain uses TRBV4-3 and TRBJ2-1; 10 nucleotides agree with TRBD1. The germline CDR1 and CDR2 sequences are LGHNA and YSLEER. The CDR3 length is 16 residues. The J segment lost 9 bases and the V segment lost 0 bases, leaving 8 bases of the junction unmatched. Here the CDR3 reads CASSQETGGEKGEQFF. Written as DNA, the CDR3 is TGCGCCAGCAGCCAAGAGACAGGGGGCGAGAAGGGTGAGCAGTTCTTC.

The chain employs TRBV5-1 and TRBJ1-1; D not certain. The germline V and J ends were trimmed by 1 base and 4 bases, with 8 bases remaining between them. CDR1 and CDR2 (germline): SGHRS, YFSETQ. CDR3 length: 13 amino acids. The CDR3 region is CASSLYGVTEAFF. Here the CDR3 DNA reads TGCGCCAGCAGCTTGTACGGGGTCACTGAAGCTTTCTTT.

This clone is medium-sized by frequency. The chain recombines TRBV6-4 with TRBJ2-2; D is unresolved. The CDR3 has 13 amino acids. The germline CDR1 and CDR2 sequences are MRHNA and SNTAGT. Trimming removed 11 bases at V and 3 bases at J, with 13 bases between. The DNA for the CDR3 is TGTGCCTGCGGAGACGCGGACACCGGGGAGCTGTTTTTT. Translation gives CACGDADTGELFF.

This rearrangement joins TRBV10-3 to TRBJ1-4; D is possibly TRBD1 (5 bases). The CDR3 covers 14 residues. The germline V gene has CDR1 ENHRY and CDR2 SYGVKD. Deletions cut 6 bases from V and 6 bases from J, with 14 bases between. As DNA, the CDR3 is TGTGCCATCAGGGCGTCGCGGGGCGATGAAAAACTGTTTTTT. Translated, it gives CAIRASRGDEKLFF.

V is TRBV4-2 and J is TRBJ2-7; TRBD2 is a possible D gene (6 bases). V lost 6 bases and J 2 bases, leaving 17 bases between the germline ends. Germline V gene lookup returns CDR1 LGHNA and CDR2 YNFKEQ. The CDR3 runs 15 residues. The DNA for the CDR3 is TGTGCCAGCAGTCGTGGGCTAGCTAGCGCCTACGAGCAGTACTTC. Protein: CASSRGLASAYEQYF.

The J gene is TRBJ2-1, the V gene TRBV10-3, with 12 bases fitting TRBD2. The CDR3 length is 15 residues. From germline, CDR1 is ENHRY and CDR2 SYGVKD. J lost 5 bases, V lost 10 bases, and 9 bases had no gene match. This CDR3 is CATRTSGNTNNEQFF. The CDR3 DNA reads as TGTGCCACCAGGACTAGCGGGAATACAAACAATGAGCAGTTCTTC.

The CDR3 here is CSVVTAGGYGYTF. As DNA, the CDR3 is TGCAGCGTTGTCACGGCGGGAGGCTATGGCTACACCTTC. The chain couples TRBV29-1 to TRBJ1-2; D is unclear. The V and J ends lost 4 bases and 4 bases respectively, with 13 bases between them. The CDR3 loop spans 13 amino acids. Germline CDR1 reads SQVTM; CDR2 reads ANQGSEA.

The chain links TRBV27 to TRBJ2-3, with 7 nucleotides matching TRBD2. The CDR3 length is 17 residues. CDR1 MNHEY and CDR2 SMNVEV come from the germline V gene (reference sequence). After removal of 5 bases from V and 1 base from J, the junction contained 12 bases not matched to a gene. CDR3 sequence reads: CASSRTLYAGGTDTQYF. DNA for the CDR3: TGTGCCAGCAGTCGCACACTTTACGCGGGGGGCACAGATACGCAGTATTTT.

The chain recombines TRBV5-1 with TRBJ2-7; TRBD1 aligns across 8 bases. CDR3 length: 16 residues. CDR1 and CDR2 (germline): SGHRS, YFSETQ. V lost 0 bases and J lost 3; bases outside the gene matches: 8. This CDR3 reads CASSLGDRGMSYEQYF. The CDR3 DNA sequence: TGCGCCAGCAGCTTGGGCGACAGGGGAATGAGCTACGAGCAGTACTTC. The entire variable domain, with the rest obtained from reference TRBV5-1 and TRBJ2-7, is as follows: KAGVTQTPRYLIKTRGQQVTLSCSPISGHRSVSWYQQTPGQGLQFLFEYFSETQRNKGNFPGRFSGRQFSNSRSEMNVSTLELGDSALYLCASSLGDRGMSYEQYFGPGTRLTVT.